This T cell receptor (beta chain) stems from a study of OX40 agonist ivuxolimab in advanced cancers. Turning to the overall study: Ivuxolimab was an agonistic, fully human IgG2 monoclonal antibody directed against OX40 (CD134), a costimulatory receptor. The paper reports the monotherapy dose-escalation portion (N ≈ 52 patients) of the phase I ivuxolimab trial. Intravenous ivuxolimab was administered to patients every 2 weeks at six dose levels: 0.01, 0.1, 0.3, 1.5, 3 and 10 mg/kg. In the dose-escalation cohort, approximately 80% of patients were male, and the mean age was 60 years with a range of about 20 to 90. Of the roughly 54 patients in dose escalation, around 19 had hepatocellular carcinoma, about 15 had melanoma, 9 had renal cell carcinoma and 9 had head and neck cancer. Peripheral TCRbeta sequencing was intended to test whether TCR sequence diversity was altered and clonal T-cell expansion was caused by ivuxolimab. Partial responses occurred in three dose-escalation patients: two with cutaneous melanoma and one with hepatocellular carcinoma. Patients were allowed to have had prior anti-PD-1, anti-PD-L1 or anti-CTLA-4 therapy, and around 40% of the dose-escalation patients had previously received checkpoint inhibitors.

Genomic DNA was isolated from the sorted cells so that the TCRbeta CDR3 region could be sequenced. TCRbeta CDR3 regions were sequenced using the immunoSEQ Assay. The immuneACCESS repertoire file appears here via TCRdb, limited to in-frame rearrangements. These files lack a portion of the clones; in checked studies, under half of the deficit traces to unresolved V genes, and the cause of the others is not known. The sample yields some 68,000 clones; more than 75% were counted once. The ten largest clones capture around 4% of the sample. Findings and caveats that apply to the study as a whole: The antigen specificity of the clonally expanded peripheral T cells was not determined. At doses of 0.1 to 3.0 mg/kg, clonal expansion of both CD4+ and CD8+ T cells in blood was seen between baseline and week 6. In the 0.1-3.0 mg/kg groups, partial responders were among the patients with the lowest normalized peripheral clonal expansion, particularly in CD8+ T cells. Low levels of normalized T-cell clonal expansion were also seen in some patients who did not respond. After ivuxolimab, more expanded clones were found on average in CD8+ T cells than in CD4+ T cells.

The CDR3 sequence holds 15 residues, the cysteine and phenylalanine included. The only DNA kept is the CDR3, 45 bases in frame from the first base. After removal of 0 bases from V and 3 bases from J, the junction retains 0 bases not matched to a gene. According to the germline V gene, CDR1 reads MGHRA and CDR2 reads YSYEKL. Comment on this clone: Its antigen has not been determined. No base qualities exist here, and no much larger clone lies one base off it.

The trial excluded patients who had a history of autoimmune disease or who were on systemic immunosuppression. In every dose cohort, peripheral blood was drawn for TCR sequencing at baseline, cycle 4 day 1, and cycle 7 day 1. Samples were obtained from an open-label, multicenter, first-in-human phase I dose-escalation trial of ivuxolimab. Adults with locally advanced or metastatic melanoma, renal cell carcinoma, hepatocellular carcinoma or head and neck squamous cell carcinoma were enrolled in the trial. Before TCR sequencing, CD4+ T cells and CD8+ T cells were sorted from peripheral blood as separate populations.

Sequenced material: CD4+ or CD8+ T cells sorted from blood, taken in a trial of the OX40 agonist ivuxolimab. This clonotype originated in an adult with an advanced solid tumor such as melanoma, head and neck, liver or kidney cancer. The chain links TRBV4-1 with TRBJ2-7, with TRBD2 identical over 12 junction bases. The CDR3 reads as follows: CASSQELAGGYEQYF. In nucleotide form, the sequence is TGCGCCAGCAGCCAAGAACTAGCGGGAGGCTACGAGCAGTACTTC.